The 16 T cell receptor beta chains reported below all come from one sample, sequenced in a study of control samples from healthy donors and cancer patients. Generated by immunoSEQ multiplex PCR, the TCRdb table keeps only in-frame clones and is missing some. The sample has about 130,000 clones, about 93% seen once; the top ten hold 1.5% to 2%. Sequenced material: PBMCs. These receptors were collected from a man aged 45-65 years with head and neck cancer.

The V gene is TRBV13, the J gene TRBJ2-5; D possibly corresponds to TRBD2 (5 bases). The CDR3 has 15 residues. V was pared by 1 base and J by 3 bases, with 12 bases between. Germline lookup yields CDR1 PRHDT and CDR2 FYEKMQ (reference sequence). This CDR3 is CASSLVGSVKETQYF. The CDR3 nucleotides are TGTGCCAGCAGCTTAGTCGGTAGCGTTAAAGAGACCCAGTACTTC.

This rearrangement joins TRBV28 to TRBJ1-5, with D unclear. Germline CDR1 reads MDHEN; CDR2 reads SYDVKM. The CDR3 contains 14 residues. The V and J ends lost 0 bases and 0 bases respectively, with 3 bases between them. This CDR3 reads CASSLWVSNQPQHF. The CDR3 region has the DNA TGTGCCAGCAGTTTATGGGTTAGCAATCAGCCCCAGCATTTT.

The V and J genes are TRBV5-5 and TRBJ2-1; a possible D gene is TRBD2 (6 bases). V lost 2 bases to trimming and J lost 1 base, with 10 bases between them. This CDR3 is built from 15 residues. Germline CDR1 reads SGHKS; CDR2 reads YYEKEE (reference sequence). The CDR3 region is CASSFTGESYNEQFF. The CDR3 DNA follows: TGTGCCAGCAGCTTTACGGGGGAATCCTACAATGAGCAGTTCTTC.

The chain links TRBV21-1 to TRBJ1-2. TRBV21-1 is listed as a pseudogene. The CDR3 runs 16 residues. The CDR3 spells CASSKGGPSFPYGYTF. The CDR3 nucleotides are TGTGCCAGCAGCAAGGGGGGGCCCTCCTTCCCCTATGGCTACACCTTC.

This rearrangement joins TRBV28 to TRBJ1-2, with a possible D match to TRBD1 (5 bases). The CDR3 runs 16 residues. Trimming shortened V by 6 bases and J by 7 bases, and 24 bases separated the two germline ends. From germline, CDR1 is MDHEN and CDR2 SYDVKM. The CDR3 DNA sequence: TGTGCCAGCAGCCCGGGCGGCTCCGTAAGAGGGGTTGGCTACACCTTC. Translated: CASSPGGSVRGVGYTF.

The chain combines TRBV12-5 with TRBJ1-5; D call uncertain. The length of the CDR3 is 13 residues. Germline loops: CDR1 LGHNT, CDR2 FRNRAP. Trimming left V 1 base short and J 1 base short, with 2 bases between. The CDR3 here is CASGLGSNQPQHF. For the CDR3, the DNA is TGTGCTAGTGGTTTGGGGAGCAATCAGCCCCAGCATTTT.

The chain joins TRBV4-1 to TRBJ1-1; 7 nucleotides match TRBD1. Germline V lookup: CDR1 MGHRA, CDR2 YSYEKL. Trimming cost V 0 bases and J 1 base; bases outside gene matches: 8. This CDR3 region has 17 residues. CDR3 in amino acids: CASSQDSGGTANTEAFF. The CDR3 DNA sequence: TGCGCCAGCAGCCAAGATTCCGGCGGGACAGCGAACACTGAAGCTTTCTTT.

This chain uses TRBV7-9 with TRBJ2-2; a possible D gene is TRBD2 (6 bases). Trimming removed 5 bases from V and 7 bases from J, with 11 bases in between. The CDR3 consists of 13 residues. Germline assignment: CDR1 SEHNR and CDR2 FQNEAQ (reference sequence). The CDR3 sequence: CASSPGDIGELFF. The CDR3 DNA is TGTGCCAGCAGCCCGGGGGATATCGGGGAGCTGTTTTTT.

The chain couples TRBV7-9 to TRBJ2-7; perhaps TRBD1 as D (6 bases). V lost 5 bases, J lost 0 bases, and 14 bases lay in between. The CDR3 loop spans 15 amino acids. CDR1 is SEHNR, CDR2 FQNEAQ, per germline (reference sequence). The CDR3 DNA sequence: TGTGCCAGCAGCACCCGGACAGACCTCTCCTACGAGCAGTACTTC. Translated, it gives CASSTRTDLSYEQYF.

The J gene is TRBJ1-1, the V gene TRBV5-1; D is unresolved. Between the trimmed V and J ends, which lost 2 bases and 0 bases, there was a span of 8 bases. This CDR3 contains 14 residues. CDR1 and CDR2 (germline): SGHRS, YFSETQ. This CDR3 is CASSFSDLNTEAFF. CDR3 nucleotide sequence: TGCGCCAGCAGCTTCAGCGACCTGAACACTGAAGCTTTCTTT. Using reference TRBV5-1 and TRBJ1-1 for the parts outside the CDR3, the full variable domain is KAGVTQTPRYLIKTRGQQVTLSCSPISGHRSVSWYQQTPGQGLQFLFEYFSETQRNKGNFPGRFSGRQFSNSRSEMNVSTLELGDSALYLCASSFSDLNTEAFFGQGTRLTVV.

J is TRBJ2-5 and V is TRBV6-5; D may be TRBD2 (6 bases). V lost 2 bases to trimming and J lost 2 bases, with 9 bases between them. Germline loops: CDR1 MNHEY, CDR2 SVGAGI. The CDR3 totals 14 residues. The CDR3 DNA follows: TGTGCCAGCAGTTACCGGACTACTCAAGAGACCCAGTACTTC. The encoded protein is CASSYRTTQETQYF.

V usage is TRBV25-1 and J usage is TRBJ1-2; no reliable D call. The germline V and J ends were trimmed by 3 bases and 8 bases, with 13 bases remaining between them. The CDR3 is 13 residues long. CDR1 is MGHDK and CDR2 is SYGVNS in the germline V gene. The CDR3, as DNA: TGTGCCAGCAGTGACCTCTTAGGGTCGGGCTACACCTTC. It yields the protein CASSDLLGSGYTF.

This clone was observed once. This sequence joins TRBV6-5 and TRBJ2-7; the D gene could be TRBD1 or TRBD2 (5 bases each). Trimming took off 6 bases at V and 2 bases at J, with 14 bases between the two ends. CDR1 and CDR2 from the germline V gene are MNHEY and SVGAGI. CDR3 length equals 14 residues. The CDR3 is CASRGTQPPYEQYF. The DNA for the CDR3 is TGTGCCAGCAGGGGGACCCAGCCGCCCTACGAGCAGTACTTC.

The chain combines TRBV6-5 with TRBJ2-2; unclear D gene. The V gene's germline CDR1 is MNHEY and CDR2 SVGAGI. Trimming pared 0 bases from V and 8 bases from J, leaving 7 bases between. The CDR3 contains 13 residues. This CDR3 reads CASSYSVAGELFF. The CDR3 region has the DNA TGTGCCAGCAGTTACTCGGTGGCGGGGGAGCTGTTTTTT.

This chain links TRBV2 with TRBJ2-6, with 12 bases matching TRBD1. V lost 6 bases, J lost 2 bases, and 2 bases stayed unmatched. Germline CDR1 is SNHLY and CDR2 is FYNNEI. The CDR3 has 16 amino acids. This CDR3 is CASRGQGAPGANVLTF. CDR3 nucleotides: TGTGCCAGCAGGGGACAGGGGGCTCCTGGGGCCAACGTCCTGACTTTC.

The chain joins TRBV6-5 to TRBJ2-7; D gene uncertain. This CDR3 spans 13 amino acids. Per the germline V gene, CDR1 is MNHEY and CDR2 is SVGAGI. Trimming removed 7 bases at V and 0 bases at J, with 10 bases between. The CDR3 nucleotides are TGTGCCAGCACCGGAGCGAACTCCTACGAGCAGTACTTC. Protein: CASTGANSYEQYF.